This is a list of T cell receptor beta chains from one sample in a study of cytomegalovirus exposure and HLA in healthy donors. Data came from immunoSEQ multiplex PCR; TCRdb stores just in-frame clones and leaves some out. The data show 150,000 to 200,000 clones, 83% seen once. The sequenced material came from PBMCs. Every receptor here comes from a man aged 45 to 65 in good health and CMV-seropositive. CDR3s include the opening cysteine and the closing phenylalanine or tryptophan. Fields, in order: CDR3 DNA, CDR3 protein, clone size, D gene, V gene, J gene. The D gene is left open where the match is weak. Expanded clones get a size class; other rows say once, few or many, or leave the size out.

CDR3 DNA: TGTGCCAGCAGCGGTGGACAGACGCCCAACAATGAGCAGTTCTTC; CDR3 protein: CASSGGQTPNNEQFF; clone size: once; D gene: -; V gene: TRBV7-9; J gene: TRBJ2-1
CDR3 DNA: TGTGCCAGCAGAGGGACAGGGGGCGCTTACAATGAGCAGTTCTTC; CDR3 protein: CASRGTGGAYNEQFF; clone size: -; D gene: TRBD1; V gene: TRBV2; J gene: TRBJ2-1
CDR3 DNA: TGTGCCAGCAGCTTCAGGCCGGATGAAAAACTGTTTTTT; CDR3 protein: CASSFRPDEKLFF; clone size: -; D gene: -; V gene: TRBV5-4; J gene: TRBJ1-4
CDR3 DNA: TGTGCCAGCAGCTCTGACTCCGGGACAGGCGGGTATGGCTACACCTTC; CDR3 protein: CASSSDSGTGGYGYTF; clone size: -; D gene: TRBD1; V gene: TRBV7-2; J gene: TRBJ1-2
CDR3 DNA: TGTGCCAGCAGTTTATCCGTCGCCTCAGGCGCAGATACGCAGTATTTT; CDR3 protein: CASSLSVASGADTQYF; clone size: -; D gene: -; V gene: TRBV27; J gene: TRBJ2-3
CDR3 DNA: TGTGCCAGCAGCCCCGACAGTCATAATTCACCCCTCCACTTT; CDR3 protein: CASSPDSHNSPLHF; clone size: -; D gene: -; V gene: TRBV7-9; J gene: TRBJ1-6
CDR3 DNA: TGTGCCAGCAGTCGCAAGGGACAGGGGGCGATGATTAGCGAAAAACTGTTTTTT; CDR3 protein: CASSRKGQGAMISEKLFF; clone size: -; D gene: TRBD1; V gene: TRBV28; J gene: TRBJ1-4
CDR3 DNA: TGCGCCAGCAGTGGGAGTACTTGGACAGCCTCCTATAATTCACCCCTCCACTTT; CDR3 protein: CASSGSTWTASYNSPLHF; clone size: -; D gene: -; V gene: TRBV10-1; J gene: TRBJ1-6
CDR3 DNA: TGTGCCAGCTCACCAATAACCGGGACAGGGTATGAAGCTTTCTTT; CDR3 protein: CASSPITGTGYEAFF; clone size: -; D gene: TRBD1; V gene: TRBV18; J gene: TRBJ1-1
CDR3 DNA: TGTGCCAGCAGCTTGGGTGGTAGAATCCCAGATACGCAGTATTTT; CDR3 protein: CASSLGGRIPDTQYF; clone size: -; D gene: -; V gene: TRBV5-4; J gene: TRBJ2-3
CDR3 DNA: TGTGCCAGCAGCTCGACAGGACACGGGGAGCTGTTTTTT; CDR3 protein: CASSSTGHGELFF; clone size: -; D gene: -; V gene: TRBV11-3; J gene: TRBJ2-2
CDR3 DNA: TGTGCCAGCAGCCCGGGACAGACTAACACCGGGGAGCTGTTTTTT; CDR3 protein: CASSPGQTNTGELFF; clone size: -; D gene: TRBD1; V gene: TRBV9; J gene: TRBJ2-2
CDR3 DNA: TGTGCCAGTAGTATAGTCGGGCAGGGCCACTCTGGGGCCAACGTCCTGACTTTC; CDR3 protein: CASSIVGQGHSGANVLTF; clone size: few; D gene: -; V gene: TRBV19; J gene: TRBJ2-6
CDR3 DNA: TGTGCCAGCATCCAGGAGGTATCGAACACCATATATTTT; CDR3 protein: CASIQEVSNTIYF; clone size: -; D gene: -; V gene: TRBV28; J gene: TRBJ1-3
CDR3 DNA: TGTGCCAGCAGTCTGCGGGGGCGGGCCGGGGAGCTGTTTTTT; CDR3 protein: CASSLRGRAGELFF; clone size: -; D gene: -; V gene: TRBV27; J gene: TRBJ2-2
CDR3 DNA: TGTGCCAGCAGCCCAAGGACAGGGAAAGGGCGCGAGCAGTACTTC; CDR3 protein: CASSPRTGKGREQYF; clone size: -; D gene: TRBD1; V gene: TRBV14; J gene: TRBJ2-7
CDR3 DNA: TGTGCCAGCAGCCCCCGTGTGCGGGGGGACGTCTACGAGCAGTACTTC; CDR3 protein: CASSPRVRGDVYEQYF; clone size: -; D gene: TRBD2; V gene: TRBV9; J gene: TRBJ2-7
CDR3 DNA: TGCACCAGCAGCCAGGCGTATAGCGGGGGGCGCTACAATGAGCAGTTCTTC; CDR3 protein: CTSSQAYSGGRYNEQFF; clone size: once; D gene: -; V gene: TRBV1; J gene: TRBJ2-1
CDR3 DNA: TGTGCCTGGAGTCCGGGCTATGGCTACACCTTC; CDR3 protein: CAWSPGYGYTF; clone size: -; D gene: -; V gene: TRBV30; J gene: TRBJ1-2
CDR3 DNA: TGTGCCAGCAGCCAAACCCCTAGCCCAACGAACACAGATACGCAGTATTTT; CDR3 protein: CASSQTPSPTNTDTQYF; clone size: -; D gene: -; V gene: TRBV4-2; J gene: TRBJ2-3
CDR3 DNA: TGTGCCAGCAGTTTCTACCTGGGGCCCCAAGAGACCCAGTACTTC; CDR3 protein: CASSFYLGPQETQYF; clone size: once; D gene: -; V gene: TRBV27; J gene: TRBJ2-5
CDR3 DNA: TGTGCCACCAGCAGAGATTGGGACATCAACGAGCAGTACTTC; CDR3 protein: CATSRDWDINEQYF; clone size: -; D gene: -; V gene: TRBV15; J gene: TRBJ2-7
CDR3 DNA: TGTGCCAGCAGTTTAGTGACAGGGGGCGAATCACCCCTCCACTTT; CDR3 protein: CASSLVTGGESPLHF; clone size: -; D gene: TRBD1; V gene: TRBV28; J gene: TRBJ1-6
CDR3 DNA: TGTGCCAGTAGTATGGGAGGACGGGCCGGCAATCAGCCCCAGCATTTT; CDR3 protein: CASSMGGRAGNQPQHF; clone size: -; D gene: -; V gene: TRBV19; J gene: TRBJ1-5
CDR3 DNA: TGTGCCAGCAGGCCACAGGCCACTGAAGCTTTCTTT; CDR3 protein: CASRPQATEAFF; clone size: -; D gene: -; V gene: TRBV28; J gene: TRBJ1-1
CDR3 DNA: TGCAGCGCGAAGCCCGGGACAGATAAACTTGGCTACACCTTC; CDR3 protein: CSAKPGTDKLGYTF; clone size: -; D gene: TRBD1; V gene: TRBV29-1; J gene: TRBJ1-2
CDR3 DNA: TGTGCCTGGAGTTTTGGGGCGGAGACCCAGTACTTC; CDR3 protein: CAWSFGAETQYF; clone size: -; D gene: -; V gene: TRBV30; J gene: TRBJ2-5
CDR3 DNA: TGTGCCACCAGCAGAAACACCTACAATGAGCAGTTCTTC; CDR3 protein: CATSRNTYNEQFF; clone size: -; D gene: -; V gene: TRBV15; J gene: TRBJ2-1
CDR3 DNA: TGTGCCAGCACTACCCCAGGAGGACCGAACACTGAAGCTTTCTTT; CDR3 protein: CASTTPGGPNTEAFF; clone size: few; D gene: -; V gene: TRBV6-1; J gene: TRBJ1-1
CDR3 DNA: TGTGCCAGCAGTACCCCGGGTAGCGGGAACCCAGATACGCAGTATTTT; CDR3 protein: CASSTPGSGNPDTQYF; clone size: few; D gene: TRBD2; V gene: TRBV28; J gene: TRBJ2-3
CDR3 DNA: TGTGCCAGCAGCTCTAGCGGGAGAGGGGGTGAGCAGTTCTTC; CDR3 protein: CASSSSGRGGEQFF; clone size: -; D gene: TRBD2; V gene: TRBV7-3; J gene: TRBJ2-1
CDR3 DNA: TGTGCCAGCAGCGTAGCTACAGGGGTTCCCTCCGGGGAGCTGTTTTTT; CDR3 protein: CASSVATGVPSGELFF; clone size: -; D gene: TRBD1; V gene: TRBV9; J gene: TRBJ2-2
CDR3 DNA: TGTGCCAGCAGCCAAGACAGGGGGCTCAATCAGCCCCAGCATTTT; CDR3 protein: CASSQDRGLNQPQHF; clone size: -; D gene: TRBD1; V gene: TRBV4-2; J gene: TRBJ1-5
CDR3 DNA: TGTGCCAGCAGTTTAAACAGGGTGAAGAGGAGCTCCTATAATTCACCCCTCCACTTT; CDR3 protein: CASSLNRVKRSSYNSPLHF; clone size: -; D gene: -; V gene: TRBV28; J gene: TRBJ1-6
CDR3 DNA: TGTGCCAGCAGCCAACTCGGGGTGCCGGATTCACCCCTCCACTTT; CDR3 protein: CASSQLGVPDSPLHF; clone size: -; D gene: -; V gene: TRBV6-6; J gene: TRBJ1-6
CDR3 DNA: TGTGCCAGCAGCTTTAGCGGGACGAACACCGGGGAGCTGTTTTTT; CDR3 protein: CASSFSGTNTGELFF; clone size: few; D gene: TRBD2; V gene: TRBV5-6; J gene: TRBJ2-2
CDR3 DNA: TGTGCCAGCAGTGAACCGGGAGGCTCCTACGAGCAGTACTTC; CDR3 protein: CASSEPGGSYEQYF; clone size: -; D gene: TRBD2; V gene: TRBV6-1; J gene: TRBJ2-7
CDR3 DNA: TGTGCCAGCAGCTTAGCGTGGAGCGCTGAAGCTTTCTTT; CDR3 protein: CASSLAWSAEAFF; clone size: -; D gene: -; V gene: TRBV11-2; J gene: TRBJ1-1
CDR3 DNA: TGTGCCAGCAGTGAGCTGGTACAGGCCGGAGGGGGCTACACCTTC; CDR3 protein: CASSELVQAGGGYTF; clone size: few; D gene: -; V gene: TRBV2; J gene: TRBJ1-2
CDR3 DNA: TGTGCCAGCAAAGGGGACAGTTACGAGCAGTACTTC; CDR3 protein: CASKGDSYEQYF; clone size: -; D gene: TRBD1; V gene: TRBV2; J gene: TRBJ2-7